The next 32 T cell receptor beta chains were all read from a single sample in a study of T cell changes during pregnancy in multiple sclerosis. The repertoire was sequenced with immunoSEQ multiplex PCR; TCRdb's copy has only in-frame clones and lacks some. The sample carries 91,000 or so clones, roughly 92% recorded once. Material: peripheral blood, obtained after pregnancy. The receptors were gathered from a female donor with multiple sclerosis, enrolled in a pregnancy study.

This chain links TRBV5-6 with TRBJ1-1; 7 bases align to TRBD1. CDR3 length: 15 residues. The germline V gene encodes CDR1 SGHDT and CDR2 YYEEEE. The ends lost 4 bases at V and 3 bases at J; junction bases unmatched: 9. The CDR3, as DNA: TGTGCCAGCAGCATGGGGACAGCCCTTTACACTGAAGCTTTCTTT. Translation: CASSMGTALYTEAFF.

The CDR3 sequence: CAWSRKVAEKLFF. CDR3 sequence (DNA): TGTGCCTGGAGTCGTAAGGTAGCCGAAAAACTGTTTTTT. The chain carries TRBV30 and TRBJ1-4; D ambiguous. Germline V gene lookup returns CDR1 GTSNPN and CDR2 SVGIG (reference sequence). Trimming took 2 bases from V and 8 from J, leaving 12 bases between them. The CDR3 runs 13 residues.

The genes are TRBV28 and TRBJ1-2; TRBD1 matches 10 bases. CDR1 is MDHEN and CDR2 is SYDVKM in the germline V gene. V lost 6 bases to trimming and J lost 8 bases; unmatched junction nucleotides: 12. The CDR3 is 15 amino acids. The CDR3 loop reads CASSQAGTGVRGYTF. DNA of the CDR3: TGTGCCAGCAGCCAAGCCGGGACAGGGGTTCGGGGCTACACCTTC.

This chain links TRBV29-1 with TRBJ1-1; D not resolved. CDR1 is SQVTM and CDR2 is ANQGSEA in the germline V gene. The CDR3 has 12 residues. Trimming took off 3 bases at V and 4 bases at J, with 9 bases between the two ends. Here the CDR3 reads CSVELWATEAFF. In nucleotides, the CDR3 is TGCAGCGTTGAGTTGTGGGCCACTGAAGCTTTCTTT.

This chain links TRBV5-1 with TRBJ1-4; D is unclear. CDR1 and CDR2 from the germline V gene are SGHRS and YFSETQ. Trimming removed 4 bases from V and 3 bases from J, with 13 bases in between. The CDR3 totals 15 residues. DNA of the CDR3: TGCGCCAGCAGCCCTGCGGGGAGTGCTAATGAAAAACTGTTTTTT. Encoded protein: CASSPAGSANEKLFF.

In this sample, this clone turned up a few times. The chain joins TRBV2 to TRBJ2-2; a possible D gene is TRBD1 (6 bases). The CDR3 extends over 14 amino acids. V shed 4 bases and J shed 4 bases, with 10 bases lying between them. Germline CDR1 is SNHLY and CDR2 is FYNNEI. The CDR3: CASSGGRVTGELFF. Written as DNA, the CDR3 is TGTGCCAGCAGTGGGGGGCGGGTCACCGGGGAGCTGTTTTTT.

The V gene is TRBV5-4, the J gene TRBJ2-1, with a tentative D call TRBD1 (6 bases). Germline V gives CDR1 SGHNT, CDR2 YYREEE (reference sequence). The CDR3 consists of 13 residues. V was cut by 0 bases and J by 8 bases, with 9 bases left in between. CDR3 nucleotides: TGTGCCAGCAGCTTGGACAGGGACCATGAGCAGTTCTTC. The encoded protein is CASSLDRDHEQFF.

The chain has TRBV6-5 and TRBJ2-7; 7 bases match TRBD2. Germline assignment: CDR1 MNHEY and CDR2 SVGAGI. V gave up 4 bases and J gave up 7 bases; unmatched junction bases: 13. The CDR3 loop spans 15 amino acids. The CDR3 bases are TGTGCCAGCAGTTCGGGGGTGGGAGGGCCGGGGGAGCAGTACTTC. This gives the protein CASSSGVGGPGEQYF.

This clone was seen a handful of times. The V call is TRBV6-6, the J call TRBJ1-2; tentative D call: TRBD1 (6 bases). Germline lookup yields CDR1 MNHNY and CDR2 SVGAGI (reference sequence). V shed 6 bases and J shed 2 bases, with 16 bases lying between them. The CDR3 loop spans 15 amino acids. Here the CDR3 reads CASSTNRDRNYGYTF. The CDR3 coding sequence is TGTGCCAGCAGCACTAACAGGGACCGAAACTATGGCTACACCTTC.

V usage is TRBV6-1 and J usage is TRBJ2-7; 11 bases agree with TRBD1. J gave up 2 bases and V 3 bases, and 3 bases lay outside the gene matches. Germline V gene data show CDR1 as MNHNS and CDR2 as SASEGT. There are 15 residues in the CDR3. CDR3: CASSDGTGGTYEQYF. CDR3 coding DNA: TGTGCCAGCAGTGATGGGACAGGGGGTACCTACGAGCAGTACTTC.

This clone was counted only a few times. This sequence joins TRBV27 and TRBJ1-1, with 8 bases identical to TRBD1. After removal of 4 bases from V and 6 bases from J, the junction contained 7 bases not matched to a gene. The CDR3 is 14 residues long. Germline-derived CDR1 and CDR2 are MNHEY and SMNVEV (reference sequence). The CDR3 loop is CASSSTQGAPEAFF. As DNA, the CDR3 is TGTGCCAGCAGTTCGACTCAGGGGGCTCCTGAAGCTTTCTTT.

This rearrangement joins TRBV7-9 to TRBJ1-1; no clear D gene. The CDR3 runs to 14 residues. The V and J ends lost 2 bases and 0 bases respectively, with 7 bases between them. Germline-derived CDR1 and CDR2 are SEHNR and FQNEAQ (reference sequence). Here the CDR3 reads CASSLIRLNTEAFF. Here the CDR3 DNA reads TGTGCCAGCAGCTTAATCCGGTTGAACACTGAAGCTTTCTTT.

This rearrangement joins TRBV6-1 to TRBJ2-7, with TRBD2 identical over 7 bases. V shed 8 bases, J shed 3 bases, and the junction held 10 bases outside the gene matches. In germline, CDR1 is MNHNS, CDR2 SASEGT. The CDR3 has 14 amino acids. DNA of the CDR3: TGTGCCAGCGTCGAGGGAGGGTCTCTCTACGAGCAGTACTTC. It is translated as CASVEGGSLYEQYF.

The gene calls are TRBV27 and TRBJ2-2; 8 bases match TRBD1. This CDR3 has 14 residues. V trimming: 8 bases; J trimming: 7 bases; junction bases outside the gene matches: 9. CDR1 and CDR2 (germline): MNHEY, SMNVEV (reference sequence). CDR3 protein: CASGSGGAIGELFF. The CDR3 nucleotides read TGTGCCAGCGGGTCAGGGGGCGCTATCGGGGAGCTGTTTTTT.

The CDR3 DNA sequence: TGCAGCGTCGGAGGGACAGGGGAGGGGGAGACCCAGTACTTC. Its protein product is CSVGGTGEGETQYF. The J gene is TRBJ2-5, the V gene TRBV29-1, with TRBD1 identical over 10 bases. This CDR3 contains 14 residues. V shed 6 bases, J shed 5 bases, and the junction held 9 bases outside the gene matches. Germline lookup yields CDR1 SQVTM and CDR2 ANQGSEA. Supplemented by reference TRBV29-1 and TRBJ2-5, the full variable domain reads SAVISQKPSRDICQRGTSLTIQCQVDSQVTMMFWYRQQPGQSLTLIATANQGSEATYESGFVIDKFPISRPNLTFSTLTVSNMSPEDSSIYLCSVGGTGEGETQYFGPGTRLLVL.

This clone occurred once. The V and J genes are TRBV28 and TRBJ1-2; 7 nucleotides match TRBD1. The CDR3 loop spans 14 amino acids. CDR1 and CDR2 (germline): MDHEN, SYDVKM. V shed 5 bases, J shed 6 bases, and the junction held 9 bases outside the gene matches. DNA for the CDR3: TGTGCCAGCAGTCCTACGACAGGGTCGGATGGCTACACCTTC. Its translation is CASSPTTGSDGYTF.

The gene calls are TRBV5-1 and TRBJ1-1; the match to TRBD1 covers 7 bases. Trimming cost V 0 bases and J 5 bases; bases outside gene matches: 7. Germline V gene data show CDR1 as SGHRS and CDR2 as YFSETQ. There are 15 residues in the CDR3. The DNA of the CDR3 is TGCGCCAGCAGCTTGGCGGGCAGGGGGGATACTGAAGCTTTCTTT. It encodes CASSLAGRGDTEAFF.

V is TRBV19 and J is TRBJ1-4, with TRBD1 identical over 7 bases. Unmatched junction bases numbered 15, after V lost 10 bases and J lost 4 bases. CDR1 is LNHDA and CDR2 is SQIVND in the germline V gene (reference sequence). The CDR3 is 16 residues long. DNA of the CDR3: TGTGCCACCCCTCCGGGACAGAGAAAATATAATGAAAAACTGTTTTTT. Protein: CATPPGQRKYNEKLFF.

This clone was picked up one time. The V gene is TRBV9, the J gene TRBJ2-3; D is possibly TRBD2 (6 bases). This CDR3 has 16 residues. V was shortened by 0 bases and J by 7 bases, with 18 bases between the two germline ends. CDR1 is SGDLS and CDR2 is YYNGEE in the germline V gene. CDR3 region: CASSVATGGEGNTQYF. The CDR3 DNA is TGTGCCAGCAGCGTAGCTACCGGAGGGGAAGGAAATACGCAGTATTTT.

V is TRBV6-5 and J is TRBJ1-1; D remains unclear. CDR1 is MNHEY, CDR2 SVGAGI, per germline. The CDR3 sequence is 14 residues long. Trimming took 2 bases from V and 4 from J, leaving 11 bases between them. CDR3 sequence: CASSYRSGVTEAFF. Here the CDR3 DNA reads TGTGCCAGCAGTTACCGAAGCGGGGTCACTGAAGCTTTCTTT.

The V call is TRBV5-1, the J call TRBJ2-3, with D perhaps TRBD2 (5 bases). Germline V lookup: CDR1 SGHRS, CDR2 YFSETQ. The CDR3 has 15 amino acids. V lost 3 bases and J 1 base, leaving 12 bases between the germline ends. The CDR3 sequence: CASSYSLGGTDTQYF. Written as DNA, the CDR3 is TGCGCCAGCAGCTACTCACTCGGGGGCACAGATACGCAGTATTTT.

V gene TRBV4-1 combines with J gene TRBJ1-2; D might be TRBD1 (6 bases). Trimming left V 1 base short and J 6 bases short, with 15 bases between. The CDR3 is made up of 15 amino acids. The germline V gene has CDR1 MGHRA and CDR2 YSYEKL. CDR3 nucleotide sequence: TGCGCCAGCAGCCAAGTCTCCCAGGGGAGTCATGGCTACACCTTC. It is translated as CASSQVSQGSHGYTF.

For the CDR3, the DNA is TGTGCCAGCGGAGGCCGGGACAATGAGCAGTTCTTC. This gives the protein CASGGRDNEQFF. The chain joins TRBV6-5 to TRBJ2-1; D is perhaps TRBD2 (5 bases). The CDR3 totals 12 residues. Germline loops: CDR1 MNHEY, CDR2 SVGAGI. The V end lost 8 bases, the J end lost 5 bases, and 10 bases lay between the germline ends.

This sequence joins TRBV12-2 and TRBJ1-2; no check of the table's D call, TRBD1, against the DNA was made. TRBV12-2 is a known pseudogene. CDR3 length: 14 residues. CDR3 bases: TGTGCAAGTCGCTTAAGGGGACAGGGCTATAGCTACACCTTC. It translates to CASRLRGQGYSYTF.

This chain joins TRBV11-2 and TRBJ2-7, with a possible D match to TRBD1 (6 bases). The V and J ends lost 1 base and 0 bases respectively, with 10 bases between them. The CDR3 length is 15 residues. Germline values: CDR1 SGHAT, CDR2 FQNNGV. CDR3 residues: CASSLGQVLSYEQYF. CDR3 coding DNA: TGTGCCAGCAGCTTAGGACAGGTCCTCTCCTACGAGCAGTACTTC.

CDR3 loop: CATRQGASTEAFF. The CDR3 bases are TGTGCCACCAGACAGGGGGCTAGCACTGAAGCTTTCTTT. This chain joins TRBV28 and TRBJ1-1; TRBD1 matches 10 bases. J gave up 4 bases and V 10 bases, and 6 bases lay outside the gene matches. The CDR3 has 13 residues. The V gene's germline CDR1 is MDHEN and CDR2 SYDVKM.

This clone was found once. This chain links TRBV5-1 with TRBJ2-5; D is possibly TRBD1 (5 bases). Germline CDR1 reads SGHRS; CDR2 reads YFSETQ. The V end lost 4 bases, the J end lost 1 base, and 14 bases lay between the germline ends. The length of the CDR3 is 15 residues. The CDR3 DNA follows: TGCGCCAGCAGCCCACAGGTCCATATCCAAGAGACCCAGTACTTC. Translated: CASSPQVHIQETQYF.

The rearrangement joins TRBV5-1 to TRBJ2-5; no clear D. The length of the CDR3 is 11 residues. The V gene's germline CDR1 is SGHRS and CDR2 YFSETQ. The V end lost 5 bases, the J end lost 2 bases, and 4 bases lay between the germline ends. The CDR3 loop reads CASRAQETQYF. The DNA for the CDR3 is TGCGCCAGCAGGGCTCAAGAGACCCAGTACTTC.

The chain recombines TRBV27 with TRBJ2-7; D is perhaps TRBD1 (5 bases). The CDR3 totals 15 residues. The V end was cut by 2 bases, the J end by 3 bases, with 14 bases between. The germline CDR1 and CDR2 sequences are MNHEY and SMNVEV (reference sequence). The DNA for the CDR3 is TGTGCCAGCAGTTTAAGGATCGGCAGGGTCTACGAGCAGTACTTC. Translated, it gives CASSLRIGRVYEQYF.

This clone was counted only a few times. The chain's CDR3 is CASSLLPGQPNEQFF. The CDR3 DNA reads TGCGCCAGCAGCTTGCTTCCGGGACAGCCTAATGAGCAGTTCTTC. V is TRBV5-1 and J is TRBJ2-1; 7 bases are shared with TRBD1. Germline CDR1 and CDR2: SGHRS and YFSETQ. Trimming took 1 base from V and 7 from J; bases not matched to a gene: 8. The CDR3 is 15 residues long.

The chain recombines TRBV18 with TRBJ1-1; the match to TRBD1 covers 8 bases. V was pared by 8 bases and J by 4 bases, with 9 bases of the junction left unmatched. The germline gives CDR1 KGHSH, CDR2 LQKENI. This CDR3 has 14 residues. The CDR3 nucleotides are TGTGCCAGCCGGCTTCAGGGGGCGCGCACTGAAGCTTTCTTT. Translation gives CASRLQGARTEAFF. The full variable domain, with the rest looked up from reference TRBV18 and TRBJ1-1, is NAGVMQNPRHLVRRRGQEARLRCSPMKGHSHVYWYRQLPEEGLKFMVYLQKENIIDESGMPKERFSAEFPKEGPSILRIQQVVRGDSAAYFCASRLQGARTEAFFGQGTRLTVV.

V and J are TRBV27 and TRBJ2-3, with 8 bases identical to TRBD1. V dropped 7 bases and J dropped 2; count of bases not matched to a gene: 2. The CDR3 has 13 residues. CDR1 is MNHEY, CDR2 SMNVEV, per germline (reference sequence). In DNA form, the CDR3 reads TGTGCCAGCACGACAGGGGACACAGATACGCAGTATTTT. This sequence encodes CASTTGDTDTQYF.